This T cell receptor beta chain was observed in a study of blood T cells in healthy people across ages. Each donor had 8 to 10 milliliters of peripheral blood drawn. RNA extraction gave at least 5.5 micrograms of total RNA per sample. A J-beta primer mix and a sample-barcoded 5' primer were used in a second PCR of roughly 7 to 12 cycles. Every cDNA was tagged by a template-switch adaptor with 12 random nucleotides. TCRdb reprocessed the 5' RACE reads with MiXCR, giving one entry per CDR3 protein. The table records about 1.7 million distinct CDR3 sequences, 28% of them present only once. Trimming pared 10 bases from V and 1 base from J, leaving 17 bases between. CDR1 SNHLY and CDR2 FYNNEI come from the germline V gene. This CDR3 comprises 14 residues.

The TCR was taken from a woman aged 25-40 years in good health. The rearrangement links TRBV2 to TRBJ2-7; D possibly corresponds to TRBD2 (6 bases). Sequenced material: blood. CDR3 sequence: CATREGGTSYEQYF. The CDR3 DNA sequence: TGTGCCACTAGAGAGGGAGGAACTTCCTACGAGCAGTACTTC.